A single sample is the source of the 2 T cell receptor beta chains below, sequenced in a study of T cells in Graves' hyperthyroidism and ophthalmopathy. TCR beta CDR3 regions were amplified from RNA transcripts. TCR CDR3 regions were first amplified by RT-PCR with HTBI primers. TCRdb processed the multiplex PCR reads anew with MiXCR; each CDR3 protein has one entry. Here the sample spans about 580,000 distinct CDR3 sequences, approximately 15% being singletons. The source material was blood. These receptors were collected from a woman aged 30 to 39 with Graves' hyperthyroidism that later progressed to Graves' ophthalmopathy.

This clonotype occurred many times. The chain links TRBV12-3 or TRBV12-4 to TRBJ2-7, with 8 bases matching TRBD2. The CDR3 sequence is 15 residues long. Trimming cost V 3 bases and J 12 bases; bases outside gene matches: 16. The CDR3 here is CASSFSASGRPWRYF. The CDR3 DNA reads TGTGCCAGCAGTTTTTCGGCCAGCGGGAGACCTTGGCGGTACTTC.

This clonotype showed up just a few times. The chain joins TRBV5-1 to TRBJ1-3, with TRBD1 matching over 7 bases. J gave up 4 bases and V 2 bases, and 6 bases lay outside the gene matches. The CDR3 is made up of 15 amino acids. Germline CDR1 SGHRS, CDR2 YFSETQ. CDR3 amino acids: CASSFDRVEGNTIYF. The DNA for the CDR3 is TGCGCCAGCAGCTTCGACAGGGTGGAAGGAAACACCATATATTTT.